This TCR beta chain was sequenced for a study of T cell responses to AZD1222 COVID-19 vaccine. The V end was cut by 3 bases, the J end by 8 bases, with 11 bases between. CDR1 and CDR2 from the germline V gene are GTSNPN and SVGIG (reference sequence). The CDR3 has 13 residues. In regard to this clone: Its antigen remains unknown.

Study-wide points: The sample set comprised mostly white British donors with more females, and clonal diversity was possibly underestimated. Vaccine-associated CD4 TCRs ranged over spike, dominating at 160-218 and 743-854. Samples come after the peak T cell response, not at day 14.

Only in-frame clones appear in the TCRdb table, and some are missing; sequencing was by immunoSEQ multiplex PCR. The sample has around 77,000 clones, around 87% seen once. This TCR derives from an adult in good health. V is TRBV30 and J is TRBJ1-6; D is ambiguous. The source was peripheral blood, collected on day 0 of AZD1222 vaccination. The CDR3 DNA reads TGTGCCTGGAGAGGACCGCTGCATTCACCCCTCCACTTT. Protein product: CAWRGPLHSPLHF.